A selection of T cell receptor beta chains follows, all from one sample in a study of blood T cell repertoires in COVID-19. Here immunoSEQ multiplex PCR was the method, and the copy in TCRdb shows in-frame clones only, minus some. The sample has a few hundred thousand clones, 80% to 90% seen once. The sample taken for sequencing was peripheral blood. These receptors all stem from a woman in her fifties or sixties with COVID-19, enrolled during active disease. Each CDR3 is given with its conserved first and last residue. Each record gives: clone size, D gene, J gene, V gene, CDR3 DNA, CDR3 protein. D genes are given only for firm matches. Expanded clones get a size class; other rows say once, few or many, or leave the size out.

clone size: .
D gene: .
J gene: TRBJ2-5
V gene: TRBV2
CDR3 DNA: TGTGCCAGCAGTGATTGGAACAGGCAAGGGACCCAGTACTTC
CDR3 protein: CASSDWNRQGTQYF

clone size: .
D gene: TRBD1
J gene: TRBJ1-1
V gene: TRBV7-9
CDR3 DNA: TGTGCCAGCAGCTCCCTCGACAGGGGCAAAGCTTTCTTT
CDR3 protein: CASSSLDRGKAFF

clone size: .
D gene: .
J gene: TRBJ1-1
V gene: TRBV6-9
CDR3 DNA: TGTGCCAGCAGTTCCCCGGGGGGGGAGAACACTGAAGCTTTCTTT
CDR3 protein: CASSSPGGENTEAFF

clone size: .
D gene: TRBD1
J gene: TRBJ1-1
V gene: TRBV7-8
CDR3 DNA: TGTGCCAGCAGTAGGGGGCAGCACACTGAAGCTTTCTTT
CDR3 protein: CASSRGQHTEAFF

clone size: .
D gene: .
J gene: TRBJ2-2
V gene: TRBV6-5
CDR3 DNA: TGTGCCAGCGTTGAACAGGGAACGAACACCGGGGAGCTGTTTTTT
CDR3 protein: CASVEQGTNTGELFF

clone size: .
D gene: .
J gene: TRBJ2-7
V gene: TRBV4-1
CDR3 DNA: TGCGCCAGCAGCTTCGACACTTCCTACGAGCAGTACTTC
CDR3 protein: CASSFDTSYEQYF

clone size: .
D gene: .
J gene: TRBJ2-1
V gene: TRBV4-3
CDR3 DNA: TGCGCCAGCAGCCACCAGACAAGTTCTCTTTACAATGAGCAGTTCTTC
CDR3 protein: CASSHQTSSLYNEQFF

clone size: .
D gene: .
J gene: TRBJ1-2
V gene: TRBV4-1
CDR3 DNA: TGCGCCAGCAGCCAAGCTCCAGGGGAGAACTATGGCTACACCTTC
CDR3 protein: CASSQAPGENYGYTF

clone size: .
D gene: .
J gene: TRBJ1-6
V gene: TRBV19
CDR3 DNA: TGTGCCAGTAGTATAGTAGCGCAGATGGGGTCACCCCTCCACTTT
CDR3 protein: CASSIVAQMGSPLHF

clone size: .
D gene: .
J gene: TRBJ1-3
V gene: TRBV3-1/TRBV3-2
CDR3 DNA: TGTGCCAGCAGCCAAGGGGGAGCCTCTGGAAACACCATATATTTT
CDR3 protein: CASSQGGASGNTIYF

clone size: .
D gene: .
J gene: TRBJ2-3
V gene: TRBV7-3
CDR3 DNA: TGTGCCAGCAGCTCATCACCGGGTACGCAGTATTTT
CDR3 protein: CASSSSPGTQYF

clone size: .
D gene: TRBD1
J gene: TRBJ1-1
V gene: TRBV4-2
CDR3 DNA: TGTGCCAGCAGCCAAGCGGGCACAGGGGCTGAAGCTTTCTTT
CDR3 protein: CASSQAGTGAEAFF

clone size: .
D gene: TRBD1
J gene: TRBJ2-5
V gene: TRBV27
CDR3 DNA: TGTGCCAGCCGATCCCGAGACAGGGGAGAGACCCAGTACTTC
CDR3 protein: CASRSRDRGETQYF

clone size: .
D gene: .
J gene: TRBJ1-5
V gene: TRBV10-2
CDR3 DNA: TGCGCCAGCAGTGGACACAGCAATCAGCCCCAGCATTTT
CDR3 protein: CASSGHSNQPQHF

clone size: .
D gene: .
J gene: TRBJ2-7
V gene: TRBV13
CDR3 DNA: TGTGCCAGCAGCTTAGGCCTGGAGGGGGCGTCCTACGAGCAGTACTTC
CDR3 protein: CASSLGLEGASYEQYF

clone size: .
D gene: .
J gene: TRBJ2-3
V gene: TRBV5-5
CDR3 DNA: TGTGCCAGCAGCTTTGGCGGAGGGAGCGCAGATACGCAGTATTTT
CDR3 protein: CASSFGGGSADTQYF

clone size: .
D gene: .
J gene: TRBJ1-5
V gene: TRBV19
CDR3 DNA: TGTGCCACCCAAGACAGATCCCATAGCAATCAGCCCCAGCATTTT
CDR3 protein: CATQDRSHSNQPQHF

clone size: .
D gene: .
J gene: TRBJ1-5
V gene: TRBV6-5
CDR3 DNA: TGTGCCAGCAGTTACTCGAGTAGCGGGGGGCATCAGCCCCAGCATTTT
CDR3 protein: CASSYSSSGGHQPQHF

clone size: .
D gene: TRBD1
J gene: TRBJ2-7
V gene: TRBV23-1
CDR3 DNA: TGCGCCAGCAGTCAACAGGACAGGCGTGGGGAGCAGTACTTC
CDR3 protein: CASSQQDRRGEQYF

clone size: .
D gene: .
J gene: TRBJ1-2
V gene: TRBV27
CDR3 DNA: TGTGCCAGCAGACTGACGGGATCCTATGGCTACACCTTC
CDR3 protein: CASRLTGSYGYTF

clone size: .
D gene: TRBD1
J gene: TRBJ1-2
V gene: TRBV7-3
CDR3 DNA: TGTGCCAGCAGCTTGCAGGCAGGGGGTGGCTACACCTTC
CDR3 protein: CASSLQAGGGYTF

clone size: .
D gene: TRBD2
J gene: TRBJ2-1
V gene: TRBV11-1
CDR3 DNA: TGTGCCAGCAGACCAAGACTAGCGGGGTACAATGAGCAGTTCTTC
CDR3 protein: CASRPRLAGYNEQFF

clone size: .
D gene: TRBD1
J gene: TRBJ2-3
V gene: TRBV30
CDR3 DNA: TGTGCCTGGAGTATGACAGGGGGCACAGATACGCAGTATTTT
CDR3 protein: CAWSMTGGTDTQYF

clone size: .
D gene: .
J gene: TRBJ1-6
V gene: TRBV30
CDR3 DNA: TGTGCCTGGAGCGCCCAGGGAGGCTCACCCCTCCACTTT
CDR3 protein: CAWSAQGGSPLHF

clone size: .
D gene: .
J gene: TRBJ1-3
V gene: TRBV30
CDR3 DNA: TGTGCCGAGGACAGATCGGACGGAAACACCATATATTTT
CDR3 protein: CAEDRSDGNTIYF

clone size: .
D gene: TRBD1
J gene: TRBJ1-1
V gene: TRBV6-6
CDR3 DNA: TGTGCCAGCAGTTCCCGGGACAGGGGGAGCACTGAAGCTTTCTTT
CDR3 protein: CASSSRDRGSTEAFF

clone size: many
D gene: TRBD1
J gene: TRBJ1-5
V gene: TRBV19
CDR3 DNA: TGTGCCAGTAGTATCAGGGGGCCACTTAGCAATCAGCCCCAGCATTTT
CDR3 protein: CASSIRGPLSNQPQHF

clone size: .
D gene: .
J gene: TRBJ1-2
V gene: TRBV18
CDR3 DNA: TGTGCCAGCTCACCGGGCGTTCAGGACTATGGCTACACCTTC
CDR3 protein: CASSPGVQDYGYTF

clone size: .
D gene: TRBD2
J gene: TRBJ2-4
V gene: TRBV6-5
CDR3 DNA: TGTGCCAGCAGAGGGACTACTCCCGTAGAGTACTTC
CDR3 protein: CASRGTTPVEYF

clone size: .
D gene: TRBD2
J gene: TRBJ2-5
V gene: TRBV4-1
CDR3 DNA: TGCGCCACCAGCCGGGAGGGGATCGGGGGGGAGACCCAGTACTTC
CDR3 protein: CATSREGIGGETQYF

clone size: .
D gene: .
J gene: TRBJ2-3
V gene: TRBV5-6
CDR3 DNA: TGTGCCAGCAGCTTGGCCTTGGCAGGGGGCACAGATACGCAGTATTTT
CDR3 protein: CASSLALAGGTDTQYF

clone size: .
D gene: .
J gene: TRBJ1-2
V gene: TRBV4-3
CDR3 DNA: TGCGCCAGCAGCCAAGCGTCAGCGGGGGCGGTCTCTAACTATGGCTACACCTTC
CDR3 protein: CASSQASAGAVSNYGYTF

clone size: .
D gene: .
J gene: TRBJ2-5
V gene: TRBV7-6
CDR3 DNA: TGTGCCAGCAGCTTAGGCCCCACCGGGGAGACCCAGTACTTC
CDR3 protein: CASSLGPTGETQYF

clone size: .
D gene: TRBD2
J gene: TRBJ2-1
V gene: TRBV5-4
CDR3 DNA: TGTGCCAGCAGCTTGGACCCGGGACTAGCGGTCTTCAATGAGCAGTTCTTC
CDR3 protein: CASSLDPGLAVFNEQFF

clone size: .
D gene: .
J gene: TRBJ1-6
V gene: TRBV3-1/TRBV3-2
CDR3 DNA: TGTGCCAGCAGCTTCCGGTGGGCCGGTAATTCACCCCTCCACTTT
CDR3 protein: CASSFRWAGNSPLHF

clone size: once
D gene: .
J gene: TRBJ1-6
V gene: TRBV6-1
CDR3 DNA: TGTGCCAGCAGTGATTTACAGGTCAATTCACCCCTCCACTTT
CDR3 protein: CASSDLQVNSPLHF

clone size: .
D gene: .
J gene: TRBJ1-4
V gene: TRBV21-1
CDR3 DNA: TGTGCCAGCAGCCCGGAGCCCCAGGGCTGGGAAAAACTGTTTTTT
CDR3 protein: CASSPEPQGWEKLFF

clone size: .
D gene: .
J gene: TRBJ2-7
V gene: TRBV4-3
CDR3 DNA: TGCGCCAGCAGCCAAGATGGGGCGCAGGGCTTAAACTCCTACGAGCAGTACTTC
CDR3 protein: CASSQDGAQGLNSYEQYF

clone size: .
D gene: TRBD1
J gene: TRBJ1-6
V gene: TRBV6-6
CDR3 DNA: TGTGCCAGCAGGACAACAGGGGGGGATAATTCACCCCTCCACTTT
CDR3 protein: CASRTTGGDNSPLHF

clone size: .
D gene: TRBD1
J gene: TRBJ1-6
V gene: TRBV3-1/TRBV3-2
CDR3 DNA: TGTGCCAGCAGCCAAGAGGTAACAGGGGGCTCCTATAATTCACCCCTCCACTTT
CDR3 protein: CASSQEVTGGSYNSPLHF

clone size: .
D gene: TRBD2
J gene: TRBJ2-1
V gene: TRBV5-1
CDR3 DNA: TGCGCCAGCAGCTTAGGAGCAGTCGCGGGGGGGCCCCATGAGCAGTTCTTC
CDR3 protein: CASSLGAVAGGPHEQFF

clone size: .
D gene: .
J gene: TRBJ1-2
V gene: TRBV20-1
CDR3 DNA: TGCAGTGCTAGTGGTGACACACTCTCCAGCTATGGCTACACCTTC
CDR3 protein: CSASGDTLSSYGYTF